This T cell receptor (beta chain) was documented in a study of graft-versus-host responses after intestinal transplantation. Looking at the study overall: Anti-thymocyte globulin induction was given to all recipients, followed by tacrolimus and steroids for 3 to 4 years.

Concerning this clone itself: Its antigen is not identified.

Study-wide points: Analysis identified GvH clones in recipient marrow, with some appearing first in ileum or blood. Early post-transplant declines in HvG were associated with peak levels of circulating GvH clones.

The protocol was immunoSEQ multiplex PCR, while the TCRdb copy is restricted to in-frame clones and leaves out a portion. The sample comprises roughly 98,000 clones, about 93% of which are singletons, and around 1.1% rests with the top ten. Germline V CDR1 and CDR2: LNHDA, SQIVND (reference sequence). The CDR3 has 14 residues. J was trimmed by 5 bases and V by 5 bases; bases with no gene match: 6. The TCR sequence derives from a human donor who was the organ donor for an intestinal transplant. Source: unstimulated CD8+ T cells sorted from spleen or lymph node cells, taken before transplant. This chain joins TRBV19 and TRBJ2-1, with 7 bases fitting TRBD2. The CDR3 sequence is CASSLRTSNNEQFF. The CDR3, as DNA: TGTGCCAGTAGTTTACGGACTAGTAACAATGAGCAGTTCTTC.